The 11 T cell receptor beta chains below were found in one sample sequenced in a study of cytomegalovirus exposure and HLA in healthy donors. Both 60 Vbeta primers and 13 Jbeta primers went into the PCR. Data came from immunoSEQ multiplex PCR; TCRdb stores just in-frame clones and leaves some out. The sample records 160,000 or so clones, around three quarters being singletons. The sequencing input was PBMCs. The receptors originated from a man aged 35-49 years in good health and CMV-seronegative.

V gene TRBV7-2 combines with J gene TRBJ2-7, with TRBD2 matching 7 bases. V lost 5 bases to trimming and J lost 0 bases; unmatched junction nucleotides: 10. CDR3 size: 16 residues. Germline V gene data show CDR1 as SGHTA and CDR2 as FQGNSA. CDR3 sequence reads: CASSPDYGGSSYEQYF. CDR3 nucleotide sequence: TGTGCCAGCAGCCCAGACTACGGCGGGAGCTCCTACGAGCAGTACTTC.

The chain uses TRBV4-3 and TRBJ2-1; 10 bases agree with TRBD2. V lost 0 bases and J lost 5; bases outside the gene matches: 16. The CDR3 sequence is 20 residues long. In germline, CDR1 is LGHNA, CDR2 YSLEER. The CDR3 coding sequence is TGCGCCAGCAGCCAAGATTCTTACCCCGGTGCGAGCGGGAGGGACAATGAGCAGTTCTTC. Translation gives CASSQDSYPGASGRDNEQFF.

In this sample, this clone turned up once. This chain uses TRBV5-6 with TRBJ2-4, with TRBD1 matching over 7 bases. This CDR3 spans 14 amino acids. The germline CDR1 and CDR2 sequences are SGHDT and YYEEEE. J was trimmed by 6 bases and V by 3 bases; bases with no gene match: 6. Here the CDR3 reads CASSSTGRRNIQYF. The CDR3 DNA reads as TGTGCCAGCAGCTCGACAGGGAGAAGAAACATTCAGTACTTC.

The V gene is TRBV6-6, the J gene TRBJ2-7, with D hard to call. Germline CDR1 MNHNY, CDR2 SVGAGI (reference sequence). V was shortened by 2 bases and J by 0 bases, with 11 bases between the two germline ends. The CDR3 has 15 amino acids. The CDR3 DNA follows: TGTGCCAGCAGTTACCTCCCTAACCCCTCCTACGAGCAGTACTTC. Residues: CASSYLPNPSYEQYF.

J is TRBJ2-5 and V is TRBV11-1, with unresolved D. TRBJ2-7 explains the end of the DNA better; the J call may be wrong. Germline assignment: CDR1 SGHAT and CDR2 FQDESV (reference sequence). The CDR3 is 15 residues long. In DNA form, the CDR3 reads TGTGCCAGCAGCCTCTACCAGGCGCTATCCTACGAGCAGTACTTC. Translation: CASSLYQALSYEQYF.

The V gene is TRBV5-4, the J gene TRBJ1-1; TRBD1 is a possible D gene (6 bases). The V end lost 2 bases, the J end lost 3 bases, and 11 bases lay between the germline ends. The CDR3 has 14 amino acids. From germline, CDR1 is SGHNT and CDR2 YYREEE (reference sequence). The CDR3 bases are TGTGCCAGCAGCTTCCCAGGGGACCACACTGAAGCTTTCTTT. It codes for CASSFPGDHTEAFF.

The chain recombines TRBV5-1 with TRBJ2-2; 15 nucleotides line up with TRBD2. There are 19 residues in the CDR3. CDR1 and CDR2 from the germline V gene are SGHRS and YFSETQ. With V trimmed by 4 bases and J by 7 bases, 14 bases remained unmatched. The chain's CDR3 is CASSLNAGTSGRSGGELFF. The CDR3 DNA reads as TGCGCCAGCAGCCTCAATGCCGGGACTAGCGGGAGGAGTGGCGGGGAGCTGTTTTTT.

The V call is TRBV7-6, the J call TRBJ2-7; D call uncertain. The germline V gene encodes CDR1 SGHVS and CDR2 FNYEAQ. CDR3 length equals 13 residues. Trimming pared 2 bases from V and 4 bases from J, leaving 9 bases between. The CDR3 DNA sequence: TGTGCCAGCAGCTTAAAAACGGGTTACGAGCAGTACTTC. This codes for CASSLKTGYEQYF. Filled out from reference TRBV7-6 and TRBJ2-7, the complete variable domain reads GAGVSQSPRYKVTKRGQDVALRCDPISGHVSLYWYRQALGQGPEFLTYFNYEAQQDKSGLPNDRFSAERPEGSISTLTIQRTEQRDSAMYRCASSLKTGYEQYFGPGTRLTVT.

The chain joins TRBV27 to TRBJ1-1, with a tentative D call TRBD1 (6 bases). From germline, CDR1 is MNHEY and CDR2 SMNVEV (reference sequence). CDR3 length equals 14 residues. V was pared by 4 bases and J by 0 bases, with 9 bases between. The CDR3 spells CASSSAGVNTEAFF. For the CDR3, the DNA is TGTGCCAGCAGTTCGGCAGGGGTGAACACTGAAGCTTTCTTT.

The chain carries TRBV28 and TRBJ2-7; D gene uncertain. Germline-derived CDR1 and CDR2 are MDHEN and SYDVKM. With 4 bases removed from V and 5 bases from J, the gap between germline ends came to 12 bases. There are 13 residues in the CDR3. CDR3 sequence: CASSSGPVDEQYF. The DNA for the CDR3 is TGTGCCAGCAGTTCAGGCCCTGTTGACGAGCAGTACTTC.

V gene TRBV5-6 combines with J gene TRBJ2-7, with TRBD2 matching 8 bases. This CDR3 contains 15 residues. V lost 2 bases and J lost 1; bases outside the gene matches: 5. CDR1 and CDR2 (germline): SGHDT, YYEEEE. The CDR3 is CASSLRTSLSYEQYF. The CDR3 nucleotides are TGTGCCAGCAGCTTAAGGACTAGCCTTTCCTACGAGCAGTACTTC.